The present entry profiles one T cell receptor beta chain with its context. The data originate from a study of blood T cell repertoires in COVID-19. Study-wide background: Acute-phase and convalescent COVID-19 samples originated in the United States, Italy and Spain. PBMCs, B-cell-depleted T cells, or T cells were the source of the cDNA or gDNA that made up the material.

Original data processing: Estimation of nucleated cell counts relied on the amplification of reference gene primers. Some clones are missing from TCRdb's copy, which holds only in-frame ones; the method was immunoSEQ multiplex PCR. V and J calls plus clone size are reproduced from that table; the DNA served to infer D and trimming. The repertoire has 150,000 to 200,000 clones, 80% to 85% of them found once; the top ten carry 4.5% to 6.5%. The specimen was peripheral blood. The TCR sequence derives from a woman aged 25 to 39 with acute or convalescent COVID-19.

CDR3 sequence reads: CASSAPGGAETQYF. CDR3 coding DNA: TGTGCCAGCAGCGCCCCGGGGGGGGCTGAGACCCAGTACTTC. V and J are TRBV3-1 (or the pseudogene TRBV3-2) and TRBJ2-5, with 8 bases that match TRBD2. This CDR3 is 14 amino acids long. The V gene end was trimmed by 5 bases and the J gene end by 5 bases; junction bases not matched to a gene: 7. The germline gives CDR1 LGHDT, CDR2 YNNKEL (reference sequence).